A single sample gave rise to the 15 T cell receptor beta chains below, sequenced in a study of cytomegalovirus exposure and HLA in healthy donors. PCR primers comprised 60 Vbeta and 13 Jbeta primers. Data came from immunoSEQ multiplex PCR; TCRdb stores just in-frame clones and leaves some out. This sample yields roughly 71,000 clones, of which 62% are seen a single time; roughly 3.1% belongs to the top ten. Sequencing used PBMCs. The source is a man aged 30 to 45 in good health and CMV-seronegative.

The DNA for the CDR3 is TGTGCCAGCAGTGAATCATCGGGGGGCGCCCGGGAAAAACTGTTTTTT. Its translation is CASSESSGGAREKLFF. V is TRBV25-1 and J is TRBJ1-4; a weak D match, TRBD1 (6 bases). The CDR3 has 16 residues. Germline values: CDR1 MGHDK, CDR2 SYGVNS. With 1 base removed from V and 8 bases from J, the gap between germline ends came to 17 bases. Using reference TRBV25-1 and TRBJ1-4 for the parts outside the CDR3, the full variable domain is EADIYQTPRYLVIGTGKKITLECSQTMGHDKMYWYQQDPGMELHLIHYSYGVNSTEKGDLSSESTVSRIRTEHFPLTLESARPSHTSQYLCASSESSGGAREKLFFGSGTQLSVL.

This clone was seen only once. The J gene is TRBJ1-1, the V gene TRBV5-6; perhaps TRBD1 as D (6 bases). The V and J ends lost 5 bases and 1 base respectively, with 9 bases between them. CDR1 and CDR2 (germline): SGHDT, YYEEEE. The CDR3 runs 13 residues. The CDR3 loop is CASRPQGNTEAFF. CDR3 in DNA: TGTGCCAGCAGGCCACAGGGGAACACTGAAGCTTTCTTT.

This chain connects TRBV4-2 to TRBJ2-7; TRBD2 might be the D (5 bases). CDR3 size: 15 residues. Germline V gives CDR1 LGHNA, CDR2 YNFKEQ. V was cut by 1 base and J by 2 bases, with 12 bases left in between. This CDR3 is CASSQGGGRTYEQYF. DNA for the CDR3: TGTGCCAGCAGCCAAGGAGGAGGACGGACCTACGAGCAGTACTTC.

The chain recombines TRBV18 with TRBJ2-7; unclear D gene. Germline values: CDR1 KGHSH, CDR2 LQKENI. V dropped 1 base and J dropped 0 bases, with 10 bases sitting between them. This CDR3 has 15 residues. Written as DNA, the CDR3 is TGTGCCAGCTCACCACAGCCGACAAGCTCCTACGAGCAGTACTTC. Its translation: CASSPQPTSSYEQYF.

The chain has TRBV9 and TRBJ1-5; 7 nucleotides agree with TRBD1. V was pared by 4 bases and J by 2 bases, with 6 bases of the junction left unmatched. This CDR3 has 15 residues. Germline CDR1 and CDR2: SGDLS and YYNGEE. The CDR3 nucleotides are TGTGCCAGCAGCCTGACAGGGTCGGGCAATCAGCCCCAGCATTTT. Translating it yields CASSLTGSGNQPQHF.

Concerning this clone: Other DNA sequences from this sample encode an identical CDR3 as well. This chain connects TRBV30 to TRBJ2-5; perhaps TRBD1 as D (6 bases). The CDR3 totals 14 residues. The germline V gene encodes CDR1 GTSNPN and CDR2 SVGIG (reference sequence). The V and J ends lost 3 bases and 5 bases respectively, with 16 bases between them. CDR3 region: CAWSQLRGPETQYF. CDR3 DNA: TGTGCCTGGAGCCAGCTCAGGGGTCCGGAGACCCAGTACTTC.

V usage is TRBV7-7 and J usage is TRBJ2-5; D not certain. CDR1 is SSHAT, CDR2 FNYEAQ, per germline (reference sequence). Trimming left V 1 base short and J 5 bases short, with 8 bases between. The CDR3 spans 13 residues. CDR3 sequence reads: CASSLGSGETQYF. For the CDR3, the DNA is TGTGCCAGCAGCTTAGGTAGTGGTGAGACCCAGTACTTC.

V and J are TRBV11-2 and TRBJ2-5, with 9 bases lining up with TRBD2. Per germline, CDR1 SGHAT and CDR2 FQNNGV. With V trimmed by 1 base and J by 3 bases, 0 bases remained unmatched. The CDR3 contains 14 residues. CDR3 amino acids: CASSLGLAEETQYF. CDR3 DNA: TGTGCCAGCAGCTTAGGACTAGCGGAAGAGACCCAGTACTTC.

The rearrangement joins TRBV5-4 to TRBJ2-7; D is perhaps TRBD1 (5 bases). V was cut by 5 bases and J by 3 bases, with 12 bases left in between. CDR3 length: 13 amino acids. Germline CDR1 SGHNT, CDR2 YYREEE (reference sequence). The CDR3 reads CASRKGLSYEQYF. In DNA form, the CDR3 reads TGTGCCAGCAGAAAGGGGCTGAGCTACGAGCAGTACTTC.

The chain has TRBV9 and TRBJ1-6, with unresolved D. This CDR3 is built from 14 residues. V lost 4 bases to trimming and J lost 7 bases, with 12 bases between them. In germline, CDR1 is SGDLS, CDR2 YYNGEE. CDR3 sequence reads: CASSPRTGNSPLHF. The CDR3 DNA sequence: TGTGCCAGCAGCCCGCGGACGGGGAATTCACCCCTCCACTTT.

This sequence joins TRBV7-2 and TRBJ2-1; 11 bases align to TRBD2. In germline, CDR1 is SGHTA, CDR2 FQGNSA. The CDR3 is 16 amino acids. V shed 5 bases and J 4 bases; nucleotides not matched to a gene: 7. The CDR3 loop reads CASSPTLAGGYNEQFF. DNA for the CDR3: TGTGCCAGCAGCCCAACCCTAGCGGGGGGATACAATGAGCAGTTCTTC.

The rearrangement links TRBV6-5 to TRBJ1-1; unclear D gene. The CDR3 covers 13 residues. The V and J ends lost 5 bases and 1 base respectively, with 8 bases between them. Germline CDR1 and CDR2: MNHEY and SVGAGI. The CDR3 sequence: CASSITENTEAFF. CDR3 in DNA: TGTGCCAGCAGTATAACAGAGAACACTGAAGCTTTCTTT.

In this sample, this clone turned up a few times. V usage is TRBV6-1 and J usage is TRBJ1-1; D gene uncertain. V was pared by 6 bases and J by 3 bases, with 11 bases between. CDR3 length: 13 amino acids. In germline, CDR1 is MNHNS, CDR2 SASEGT. CDR3: CASRTHLDTEAFF. Here the CDR3 DNA reads TGTGCCAGCAGGACACACTTGGACACTGAAGCTTTCTTT.

The chain combines TRBV29-1 with TRBJ1-1, with a tentative D call TRBD1 (5 bases). The CDR3 has 13 residues. V dropped 8 bases and J dropped 5 bases, with 18 bases sitting between them. Germline V CDR1 and CDR2: SQVTM, ANQGSEA. CDR3 nucleotides: TGCAGCCCCAGCAGCGGGGACCGGACTGAAGCTTTCTTT. Translation: CSPSSGDRTEAFF.

This chain uses TRBV7-6 with TRBJ1-1, with D perhaps TRBD1 (6 bases). Trimming left V 1 base short and J 4 bases short, with 10 bases between. The CDR3 covers 14 residues. From germline, CDR1 is SGHVS and CDR2 FNYEAQ. The CDR3 nucleotides are TGTGCCAGCAGCTTAGGAGGGACACTCACTGAAGCTTTCTTT. This codes for CASSLGGTLTEAFF.